This is a list of T cell receptor beta chains from one sample in a study of CD4 T cells in relation to SARS-CoV-2 and coronaviruses. The table came from immunoSEQ multiplex PCR; TCRdb's copy has only in-frame clones and leaves some out. The sample contains tens of thousands of clones, roughly 82% of which appear only once. These TCRs are of unknown antigen specificity. The specimen was naive CD4+ T cells from PBMCs, cultured in vitro. All receptors come from an adult with COVID-19. CDR3s include the opening cysteine and the closing phenylalanine or tryptophan. The order of the fields is CDR3 protein, CDR3 DNA, D gene, J gene, clone size, V gene. A D gene is named only where the DNA matches it firmly. A row's size may be missing; if present it is once, few, many or a size class.

CAWSRGRAAPNTEAFF,TGTGCCTGGAGTAGGGGCAGGGCTGCCCCGAACACTGAAGCTTTCTTT,-,TRBJ1-1,-,TRBV30
CASNGRGWSETQYF,TGTGCCAGCAACGGCAGGGGGTGGAGCGAGACCCAGTACTTC,TRBD1,TRBJ2-5,few,TRBV2
CASSDQFTDTQYF,TGTGCCAGCAGTGACCAGTTCACAGATACGCAGTATTTT,-,TRBJ2-3,-,TRBV6-4
CASSQVGLAGPYEQYF,TGTGCCAGCAGCCAGGTTGGCCTAGCGGGACCCTACGAGCAGTACTTC,TRBD2,TRBJ2-7,few,TRBV4-2
CSARGNQPQHF,TGCAGTGCTAGGGGGAATCAGCCCCAGCATTTT,-,TRBJ1-5,once,TRBV20-1
CASSRRGPYNEQFF,TGTGCCAGCAGCCGTAGAGGCCCCTACAATGAGCAGTTCTTC,-,TRBJ2-1,-,TRBV13
CASSRNRGAQETQYF,TGTGCCAGCAGTAGGAACCGGGGGGCCCAAGAGACCCAGTACTTC,-,TRBJ2-5,-,TRBV6-5
CASSPRVGAVQETQYF,TGTGCCAGCAGTCCCCGGGTGGGGGCGGTGCAAGAGACCCAGTACTTC,-,TRBJ2-5,-,TRBV28
CASSEYSTGYTF,TGTGCCAGTAGTGAGTACTCCACTGGCTACACCTTC,-,TRBJ1-2,-,TRBV19
CASSASGGETQYF,TGTGCCAGCAGCGCTAGCGGTGGAGAGACCCAGTACTTC,TRBD2,TRBJ2-5,-,TRBV7-9
CASSGRQGRGTNEKLFF,TGTGCCAGCAGTGGCCGACAGGGTCGCGGCACTAATGAAAAACTGTTTTTT,TRBD1,TRBJ1-4,-,TRBV6-1
CASSLGSSLANTIYF,TGTGCCAGCAGCTTAGGTTCGAGCCTTGCAAACACCATATATTTT,-,TRBJ1-3,-,TRBV5-5
CASSQDRARDTQYF,TGTGCCAGCAGCCAAGACAGGGCCAGAGATACGCAGTATTTT,TRBD1,TRBJ2-3,-,TRBV11-2
CASSSGLTSAGTDTQYF,TGTGCCAGCAGCTCCGGGCTGACTAGCGCGGGCACAGATACGCAGTATTTT,TRBD2,TRBJ2-3,few,TRBV7-9
CASSEVHRGYEQYF,TGTGCCAGCAGTGAGGTACACAGGGGTTACGAGCAGTACTTC,TRBD1,TRBJ2-7,-,TRBV28
CASSLDTNTEAFF,TGCGCCAGCAGCTTGGATACGAACACTGAAGCTTTCTTT,-,TRBJ1-1,-,TRBV5-1
CASSYAGGLTGELFF,TGTGCCAGCAGCTACGCAGGGGGACTCACCGGGGAGCTGTTTTTT,-,TRBJ2-2,-,TRBV9
CASSLGRSNQPQHF,TGTGCCAGCTCATTAGGAAGGAGCAATCAGCCCCAGCATTTT,-,TRBJ1-5,once,TRBV18
CASSSTRQGEYF,TGTGCCAGCAGCTCCACAAGACAGGGGGAGTACTTC,TRBD1,TRBJ2-7,-,TRBV7-9
CASSYSGSGVPDTQYF,TGTGCCAGCAGTTACTCGGGGTCGGGGGTGCCAGATACGCAGTATTTT,-,TRBJ2-3,-,TRBV6-5
CASSLPVGGKDTQYF,TGTGCCAGCAGCTTACCTGTGGGAGGGAAAGATACGCAGTATTTT,TRBD2,TRBJ2-3,-,TRBV7-2
CASSPPSVGDTEAFF,TGTGCCAGCTCACCACCGTCAGTAGGGGACACTGAAGCTTTCTTT,-,TRBJ1-1,-,TRBV18
CASSAQGGAAAGVVYEQYF,TGTGCCAGCAGCGCCCAAGGAGGGGCTGCGGCGGGAGTCGTCTACGAGCAGTACTTC,TRBD2,TRBJ2-7,-,TRBV7-9
CASSYDRDYEQYF,TGTGCCAGCAGCTACGACAGGGACTACGAGCAGTACTTC,TRBD1,TRBJ2-7,-,TRBV5-6
CASSTFRTDTQYF,TGTGCCAGTAGTACGTTCCGCACAGATACGCAGTATTTT,-,TRBJ2-3,-,TRBV19
CASSQGGTDTQYF,TGTGCCAGCAGCCAAGGAGGCACAGATACGCAGTATTTT,-,TRBJ2-3,few,TRBV3-1/TRBV3-2
CASSYKRVLGQETQYF,TGTGCCAGCAGCTACAAGAGGGTGCTTGGACAAGAGACCCAGTACTTC,-,TRBJ2-5,-,TRBV5-6
CASSSGTSGRQPSYNEQFF,TGTGCCAGCAGCTCCGGGACTAGCGGGAGGCAACCATCCTACAATGAGCAGTTCTTC,TRBD2,TRBJ2-1,few,TRBV2
CAWSVFQWGGELFF,TGTGCCTGGAGTGTTTTTCAGTGGGGCGGGGAGCTGTTTTTT,-,TRBJ2-2,-,TRBV30
CASSGGTGNTEAFF,TGTGCCAGCAGTGGGGGGACGGGGAACACTGAAGCTTTCTTT,-,TRBJ1-1,-,TRBV6-1
CASDPAGRETQYF,TGTGCTAGTGATCCGGCGGGAAGAGAGACCCAGTACTTC,-,TRBJ2-5,once,TRBV12-5
CASSLEGHPGYTF,TGTGCCAGCAGTTTAGAGGGCCACCCTGGCTACACCTTC,-,TRBJ1-2,-,TRBV28
CASRVRGPRYNEQFF,TGTGCAAGTCGCGTTCGTGGGCCGCGTTACAATGAGCAGTTCTTC,-,TRBJ2-1,medium-sized,TRBV12-2
CASSLEGGPYEQYF,TGTGCCAGCAGCTTAGAGGGGGGGCCCTACGAGCAGTACTTC,-,TRBJ2-7,-,TRBV11-2
CASSLGGYGTYEQYF,TGTGCCAGCAGCTTGGGGGGGTATGGTACCTACGAGCAGTACTTC,-,TRBJ2-7,-,TRBV5-4
CASSYRSRGQTEAFF,TGTGCCAGCAGTTATCGTTCGAGGGGGCAAACTGAAGCTTTCTTT,TRBD1,TRBJ1-1,-,TRBV6-2/TRBV6-3
CASSLQAGTDTQYF,TGCGCCAGCAGCTTGCAAGCAGGCACAGATACGCAGTATTTT,-,TRBJ2-3,-,TRBV5-1
CASKRTGGLGEKLFF,TGTGCCAGCAAGAGGACAGGGGGTCTGGGGGAAAAACTGTTTTTT,TRBD1,TRBJ1-4,-,TRBV6-5
CASSQGHSSSNSPLHF,TGTGCCAGCAGCCAAGGACATTCGTCCTCCAATTCACCCCTCCACTTT,-,TRBJ1-6,-,TRBV3-1/TRBV3-2
CAWERSGGNTIYF,TGTGCCTGGGAGAGGTCCGGTGGAAACACCATATATTTT,-,TRBJ1-3,-,TRBV30
CASKSWGRASSGELFF,TGTGCCAGCAAGTCCTGGGGCAGGGCATCTTCCGGGGAGCTGTTTTTT,-,TRBJ2-2,few,TRBV2
CASSLAPGPPYEQYF,TGTGCCAGCAGTTTAGCTCCGGGGCCCCCCTACGAGCAGTACTTC,-,TRBJ2-7,-,TRBV28
CASRKEMWQETQYF,TGTGCCAGCAGGAAGGAGATGTGGCAAGAGACCCAGTACTTC,-,TRBJ2-5,-,TRBV27
CASSASGSENEQFF,TGTGCCAGCAGCGCTAGCGGGAGTGAGAATGAGCAGTTCTTC,TRBD2,TRBJ2-1,-,TRBV7-3
CASSLGTSGSYEQYF,TGTGCCAGCAGCTTAGGGACTAGCGGGAGTTACGAGCAGTACTTC,TRBD2,TRBJ2-7,-,TRBV7-8
CASSQDLSYEQYF,TGTGCCAGCAGCCAAGATCTCAGCTACGAGCAGTACTTC,-,TRBJ2-7,-,TRBV4-2
CASSLPDRGRPHNEKLFF,TGTGCCAGCAGCCTACCTGACAGGGGGCGGCCACATAATGAAAAACTGTTTTTT,TRBD1,TRBJ1-4,-,TRBV11-3
CASSESGNTIYF,TGTGCCAGCAGTGAGTCAGGAAACACCATATATTTT,-,TRBJ1-3,-,TRBV25-1
CAWSVRGVVSSPLHF,TGTGCCTGGAGTGTTCGGGGTGTTGTTAGTTCACCCCTCCACTTT,-,TRBJ1-6,-,TRBV30
CAWIKGLNTIYF,TGTGCCTGGATTAAGGGGCTAAACACCATATATTTT,-,TRBJ1-3,-,TRBV30
CASSLGTSGRGNEQFF,TGTGCCAGCAGCTTAGGGACTAGCGGGAGGGGCAATGAGCAGTTCTTC,TRBD2,TRBJ2-1,-,TRBV7-2
CASSTLEKISYNEQFF,TGTGCCAGCAGCACCCTCGAGAAAATCTCCTACAATGAGCAGTTCTTC,-,TRBJ2-1,-,TRBV12-1
CASSLSQGSGTDTQYF,TGTGCCAGCAGCTTATCTCAGGGGAGCGGCACAGATACGCAGTATTTT,-,TRBJ2-3,-,TRBV7-2
CASSRQLAGYYEQYF,TGCGCCAGCAGCCGACAATTAGCGGGATACTACGAGCAGTACTTC,TRBD2,TRBJ2-7,-,TRBV5-1
CATSRGLQGLHYGYTF,TGTGCCACCAGCAGAGGACTTCAGGGGTTACACTATGGCTACACCTTC,-,TRBJ1-2,-,TRBV15
CASSYQQGNQPQHF,TGTGCCAGCAGTTACCAACAGGGGAACCAGCCCCAGCATTTT,TRBD1,TRBJ1-5,once,TRBV6-2/TRBV6-3
CASSLTTGPGNTIYF,TGTGCCAGCAGCTTAACGACAGGGCCAGGAAACACCATATATTTT,TRBD1,TRBJ1-3,-,TRBV7-2
CAWDNPGQLSGYTF,TGTGCCTGGGATAACCCGGGACAGCTGAGTGGCTACACCTTC,TRBD1,TRBJ1-2,-,TRBV30
CAIAAGVSYEQYF,TGTGCCATCGCAGCGGGAGTCTCCTACGAGCAGTACTTC,TRBD2,TRBJ2-7,-,TRBV2
CASSDETGADEKLFF,TGTGCCAGCAGCGACGAGACAGGGGCGGATGAAAAACTGTTTTTT,TRBD1,TRBJ1-4,-,TRBV5-4